A single sample gave rise to the 27 T cell receptor beta chains below, sequenced in a study of T cells in women clearing cervical HPV infection. The repertoire was sequenced with immunoSEQ multiplex PCR; TCRdb's copy has only in-frame clones and lacks some. Its listing shows 36,000 or so clones. The specimen was blood buffy coat. The receptors originated from a woman aged 18 to 75 with a cervical HPV16 infection that either progressed to CIN3+ or cleared (not recorded which).

For this clone: Sequencing ends 3 residues short of the CDR3 end; the germline J gene provides the rest. The chain carries TRBV11-2 and TRBJ2-3, with no clear D. The CDR3 has 12 residues. Germline V CDR1 and CDR2: SGHAT, FQNNGV. The CDR3 bases that were read are TGTGCCAGCAGCTCGGTGCAAGAGACG. Its protein is CASSSVQET. The CDR3 in full is CASSSVQETQYF. Full variable domain (outside the CDR3, taken from reference TRBV11-2 and TRBJ2-3): EAGVAQSPRYKIIEKRQSVAFWCNPISGHATLYWYQQILGQGPKLLIQFQNNGVVDDSQLPKDRFSAERLKGVDSTLKIQPAKLEDSAVYLCASSSVQETQYFGPGTRLTVL.

In regard to this clone: From the germline J gene comes the end of the CDR3, since the read stops 3 residues before it. The J gene is TRBJ1-2, the V gene TRBV29-1; D perhaps matches TRBD1 (6 bases). The CDR3 sequence is 14 residues long. The germline gives CDR1 SQVTM, CDR2 ANQGSEA. CDR3 sequence: CSVVGGRKSNDYTF. The sequenced part of the CDR3 DNA is TGCAGCGTTGTAGGGGGACGGAAATCGAATGAC.

About this clone itself: The read comes to an end 3 residues before the CDR3 does, leaving the germline J gene to fill in the end. The rearrangement links TRBV7-9 to TRBJ2-3; D is possibly TRBD1 (6 bases). Germline V gene sequence: CDR1 SEHNR, CDR2 FQNEAQ (reference sequence). The CDR3 contains 12 residues. CDR3: CASSSEGETQYF. Incomplete CDR3 DNA: TGTGCCAGCAGCTCCGAGGGGGAGACG.

Concerning this clone: The read comes to an end 3 residues before the CDR3 does, leaving the germline J gene to fill in the end. The chain is built from TRBV9 and TRBJ2-6; D call uncertain. The CDR3 consists of 14 residues. Trimming pared 7 bases from V and 0 bases from J, leaving 8 bases between. CDR1 SGDLS and CDR2 YYNGEE come from the germline V gene. The sequenced CDR3 bases are TGTGCCAGCTCTAGTCGCTCTGGGGCCAACGTC. Translation gives CASSSRSGANV. The CDR3 reads in full as CASSSRSGANVLTF.

Concerning this clone: The read falls 3 residues short of the CDR3 end, and the missing part is taken from the germline J gene. The genes are TRBV7-9 and TRBJ2-1; 9 nucleotides match TRBD1. V was pared by 3 bases and J by 6 bases, with 6 bases of the junction left unmatched. The CDR3 extends over 15 amino acids. CDR1 is SEHNR, CDR2 FQNEAQ, per germline (reference sequence). CDR3 amino acids: CASSFGQGTINEQFF. Incomplete CDR3 DNA: TGTGCCAGCAGCTTCGGACAGGGGACAATCAATGAG. Filled out from reference TRBV7-9 and TRBJ2-1, the complete variable domain reads DTGVSQNPRHKITKRGQNVTFRCDPISEHNRLYWYRQTLGQGPEFLTYFQNEAQLEKSRLLSDRFSAERPKGSFSTLEIQRTEQGDSAMYLCASSFGQGTINEQFFGPGTRLTVL.

A word on this clone: The CDR3 is cut off 3 residues early in the read; its end comes from the germline J gene. The V call is TRBV18, the J call TRBJ2-6, with 8 bases aligning to TRBD2. CDR3 length: 20 amino acids. Germline CDR1 KGHSH, CDR2 LQKENI. V lost 0 bases and J lost 0; bases outside the gene matches: 10. The CDR3 reads CASSPPSLAGTPSGANVLTF. CDR3 DNA, as far as it was read: TGTGCCAGCTCACCACCGTCGCTAGCGGGCACACCCTCTGGGGCCAACGTC.

CDR3 sequence reads: CAWKPKSSYNSPLFF. CDR3 bases read: TGTGCCTGGAAACCCAAAAGCTCCTATAATTCACCA. V and J are TRBV30 and TRBJ1-4, with D unresolved. The read falls 3 residues short of the CDR3 end, and the missing part is taken from the germline J gene. The CDR3 contains 15 residues. The germline V gene has CDR1 GTSNPN and CDR2 SVGIG (reference sequence).

In regard to this clone: The read is 3 residues too short to cover the CDR3 end, so that end is filled in from the germline J gene. The chain has TRBV9 and TRBJ2-3; D gene ambiguous. This CDR3 comprises 14 residues. Germline V gene sequence: CDR1 SGDLS, CDR2 YYNGEE. Trimming stripped 4 bases from V and 2 bases from J, with 11 bases between. The covered CDR3 bases are TGTGCCAGCAGCTTTAGACTCTCCACAGATACG. Translating it yields CASSFRLSTDT. The full CDR3 sequence reads CASSFRLSTDTQYF.

As for this clone: The read is 3 residues too short to cover the CDR3 end, so that end is filled in from the germline J gene. The chain couples TRBV28 to TRBJ1-1, with D unclear. Germline V gene data show CDR1 as MDHEN and CDR2 as SYDVKM. The CDR3 totals 14 residues. V dropped 5 bases and J dropped 0 bases, with 10 bases sitting between them. Partial CDR3 DNA: TGTGCCAGCAGTGTAACACAAATGAACACTGAA. Translated, it gives CASSVTQMNTE. The full CDR3 sequence reads CASSVTQMNTEAFF. Combining the CDR3 with reference TRBV28 and TRBJ1-1 gives the whole variable domain DVKVTQSSRYLVKRTGEKVFLECVQDMDHENMFWYRQDPGLGLRLIYFSYDVKMKEKGDIPEGYSVSREKKERFSLILESASTNQTSMYLCASSVTQMNTEAFFGQGTRLTVV.

A note on this clone: The sequenced fragment ends 3 residues before the CDR3 boundary, so the rest is inferred from the germline J gene. This sequence joins TRBV19 and TRBJ1-1; no clear D gene. CDR1 LNHDA and CDR2 SQIVND come from the germline V gene (reference sequence). The CDR3 is 13 amino acids. The covered CDR3 bases are TGTGCCAGTAGTATTAGCGGTCAAGAGACA. This codes for CASSISGQET. The whole CDR3 reads CASSISGQETAFF.

As to this clone: The CDR3 is cut off 3 residues early in the read; its end comes from the germline J gene. The chain uses TRBV6-2 or TRBV6-3 and TRBJ1-2; 7 bases are a match to TRBD1. V lost 8 bases, J lost 2 bases, and 2 bases stayed unmatched. This CDR3 is 12 amino acids long. CDR1 is MNHEY and CDR2 is SVGEGT in the germline V gene. The CDR3 here is CASQTGNYGYTF. The CDR3 bases that were read are TGTGCCAGCCAGACAGGGAACTATGGC.

As regards this clone: The missing CDR3 end, 3 residues past where the read stops, is filled in from the germline J gene. The chain recombines TRBV6-1 with TRBJ1-1; D may be TRBD1 (5 bases). CDR3 length: 14 residues. Germline assignment: CDR1 MNHNS and CDR2 SASEGT. The chain's CDR3 is CASSEVGGDVEAFF. Partial CDR3 DNA: TGTGCCAGCAGTGAAGTGGGGGGAGATGTAGAA.

With respect to this clone: From the germline J gene comes the end of the CDR3, since the read stops 3 residues before it. J is TRBJ2-2 and V is TRBV5-1; D might be TRBD2 (6 bases). In germline, CDR1 is SGHRS, CDR2 YFSETQ. The CDR3 contains 15 residues. Trimming took 0 bases from V and 4 from J, leaving 10 bases between them. This chain's CDR3 is CASSLDAGTTGELFF. The CDR3 DNA, read in part, is TGCGCCAGCAGCTTGGATGCGGGGACCACCGGGGAG.

As to this clone: The read finishes 3 residues shy of the CDR3 end, and the germline J gene is used to complete it. V and J are TRBV7-2 and TRBJ1-2; possible D gene TRBD1, 5 bases. Deletions cut 3 bases from V and 3 bases from J, with 11 bases between. This CDR3 contains 14 residues. Germline V gene data show CDR1 as SGHTA and CDR2 as FQGNSA. This CDR3 reads CASSFTRGDYGYTF. Incomplete CDR3 DNA: TGTGCCAGCAGCTTTACTCGAGGGGACTATGGC.

Note on this clone: The CDR3 end lies 3 residues beyond the end of the read and is filled in from the germline J gene. V and J are TRBV18 and TRBJ1-5, with 7 positions matching TRBD1. V was pared by 3 bases and J by 7 bases, with 3 bases of the junction left unmatched. Germline V gene sequence: CDR1 KGHSH, CDR2 LQKENI. The CDR3 is made up of 13 amino acids. CDR3 sequence: CASSPDRAQPQHF. Partial CDR3 DNA: TGTGCCAGCTCACCTGACAGGGCACAGCCC.

Points on this clone: The DNA ends 3 residues before the CDR3 does, and the rest of the CDR3 is filled in from the germline J gene. V gene TRBV28 combines with J gene TRBJ2-3, with 8 bases fitting TRBD2. Trimming took 1 base from V and 5 from J; bases not matched to a gene: 8. The CDR3 has 16 amino acids. CDR1 and CDR2 (germline): MDHEN, SYDVKM. CDR3 bases read: TGTGCCAGCAGTTTATTCACGGGGGGGCAGGGAGATACG. Its protein is CASSLFTGGQGDT. The full CDR3 sequence reads CASSLFTGGQGDTQYF.

A remark on this clone: Sequencing ends 3 residues short of the CDR3 end; the germline J gene provides the rest. The chain uses TRBV19 and TRBJ2-4; a weak D match, TRBD1 (6 bases). CDR3 size: 13 residues. CDR1 and CDR2 (germline): LNHDA, SQIVND (reference sequence). Here the CDR3 reads CASTEGVNYGQYF. The sequenced CDR3 bases are TGTGCCAGTACCGAGGGGGTAAACTATGGT.

Turning to this clone: With the read ending 3 residues before the CDR3 end, the germline J gene is used to fill in that end. V is TRBV7-9 and J is TRBJ1-5, with TRBD1 matching 7 bases. Germline CDR1 is SEHNR and CDR2 is FQNEAQ (reference sequence). The CDR3 is 14 amino acids. The V and J ends lost 4 bases and 4 bases, in that order; junction bases with no gene match: 4. The CDR3: CASSSPGQNQPQHF. Partial CDR3 DNA: TGTGCCAGCAGCTCCCCGGGACAGAATCAGCCC. Full variable domain (remainder filled in from reference TRBV7-9 and TRBJ1-5): DTGVSQNPRHKITKRGQNVTFRCDPISEHNRLYWYRQTLGQGPEFLTYFQNEAQLEKSRLLSDRFSAERPKGSFSTLEIQRTEQGDSAMYLCASSSPGQNQPQHFGDGTRLSIL.

Concerning this clone itself: The read halts 3 residues ahead of the CDR3 end, with the missing end drawn from the germline J gene. This chain links TRBV20-1 with TRBJ2-3, with D perhaps TRBD2 (6 bases). Germline assignment: CDR1 DFQATT and CDR2 SNEGSKA (reference sequence). CDR3 length: 14 residues. V was shortened by 1 base and J by 5 bases, with 13 bases between the two germline ends. Partial CDR3 DNA: TGCAGTGCTAGAGTTAGCGGAAGGGGAGATACG. Translating gives CSARVSGRGDT. The whole CDR3 protein reads CSARVSGRGDTQYF.

Worth noting for this clone: At one end, the junction sequence differs from germline, possibly due to a read error. The read stops 3 residues short of the end of the CDR3; the missing end is completed from the germline J gene. The rearrangement uses TRBV20-1 and TRBJ2-1; D perhaps matches TRBD2 (6 bases). Per germline, CDR1 DFQATT and CDR2 SNEGSKA (reference sequence). This CDR3 spans 16 amino acids. CDR3 in amino acids: CSTRPRGRPRYNEQFF. CDR3 DNA, as far as it was read: TGCAGTACTAGACCACGGGGGAGGCCACGGTACAATGAG.

On this clone: Sequencing ends 3 residues short of the CDR3 end; the germline J gene provides the rest. The chain links TRBV7-9 to TRBJ1-2, with TRBD1 matching 9 bases. Germline V CDR1 and CDR2: SEHNR, FQNEAQ (reference sequence). The V and J ends lost 1 base and 4 bases, in that order; junction bases with no gene match: 1. The CDR3 loop spans 14 amino acids. CDR3 protein: CASSLGQGGYGYTF. Incomplete CDR3 DNA: TGTGCCAGCAGCTTAGGACAGGGGGGCTATGGC.

In the case of this clone: The DNA ends 3 residues before the CDR3 does, and the rest of the CDR3 is filled in from the germline J gene. The chain has TRBV5-1 and TRBJ2-7, with a possible D match to TRBD2 (5 bases). V dropped 1 base and J dropped 3 bases, with 14 bases sitting between them. CDR3 length equals 15 residues. The germline V gene encodes CDR1 SGHRS and CDR2 YFSETQ. CDR3 protein: CASSLTGSSGYEQYF. Partial CDR3 DNA: TGCGCCAGCAGCTTGACGGGGTCCTCTGGCTACGAG.

On this clone: Read coverage stops 3 residues before the CDR3 terminus; the germline J gene supplies the remainder. The rearrangement uses TRBV9 and TRBJ2-7, with 8 nucleotides matching TRBD1. This CDR3 comprises 13 residues. Unmatched junction bases numbered 3, after V lost 4 bases and J lost 3 bases. Per germline, CDR1 SGDLS and CDR2 YYNGEE. CDR3 DNA (partial): TGTGCCAGCAGCCTAGGACAGGGCTACGAG. Amino acids: CASSLGQGYE. The full CDR3 reads CASSLGQGYEQYF.

Concerning this clone itself: The DNA ends 3 residues before the CDR3 does, and the rest of the CDR3 is filled in from the germline J gene. This chain connects TRBV11-3 to TRBJ1-2; no clear D. Germline CDR1 and CDR2: SGHNT and YENEEA. Trimming cost V 3 bases and J 4 bases, with 15 bases left between them. The CDR3 is 15 amino acids. The sequenced part of the CDR3 DNA is TGTGCCAGCAGCTTCCTCGTCCTACCACCCTATGGC. Its translation is CASSFLVLPPYG. The full CDR3 protein reads CASSFLVLPPYGYTF.

A word on this clone: From the germline J gene comes the end of the CDR3, since the read stops 3 residues before it. This chain links TRBV11-3 with TRBJ2-2; the match to TRBD1 covers 8 bases. CDR1 and CDR2 (germline): SGHNT, YENEEA. CDR3 length: 15 amino acids. The part of the CDR3 DNA that was read is TGTGCCAGCAGCCAGGGACAGGCGACTAATGAAAAG. It encodes CASSQGQATNEK. The whole CDR3 protein is CASSQGQATNEKLFF.

About this clone itself: The missing CDR3 end, 3 residues past where the read stops, is filled in from the germline J gene. The V gene is TRBV19, the J gene TRBJ2-3, with 7 bases lining up with TRBD1. This CDR3 spans 15 amino acids. Germline values: CDR1 LNHDA, CDR2 SQIVND (reference sequence). The CDR3 here is CASSILGAGGQPQYF. The sequenced part of the CDR3 DNA is TGTGCCAGTAGTATCCTGGGCGCAGGGGGTCAGCCG.

Of note for this clone: The read ends 3 residues shy of where the CDR3 ends; the end is completed using the germline J gene. The rearrangement joins TRBV7-2 to TRBJ2-2, with D tentatively TRBD1 (5 bases). The length of the CDR3 is 15 residues. The germline CDR1 and CDR2 sequences are SGHTA and FQGNSA. V was trimmed by 1 base and J by 1 base, leaving 7 bases between them. CDR3 sequence reads: CASSLGGLNTGELFF. The DNA read from the CDR3 is TGTGCCAGCAGCTTAGGGGGCCTGAACACCGGGGAG.